The 17 T cell receptor beta chains below were found in one sample sequenced in a study of regulatory T cells in long-lasting Graves disease. Investigators prepared the TCR beta libraries by applying iRepertoire HTBI primers and Arm-PCR of CDR3 regions. TCRdb passed the multiplex PCR reads through MiXCR, listing each CDR3 protein once. The sample contains hundreds of thousands of distinct CDR3 sequences, around 15% of which appear only once. Time point noted: newly diagnosed GD, antithyroid drugs for less than 3 months. After RNA was extracted from PBMCs, the TCR library was made from it. The specimen was peripheral blood mononuclear cells (PBMCs), collected at new diagnosis, from a patient treated with antithyroid drugs. Receptors were obtained from a female donor with Graves disease.

The table lists this clonotype with a few counts. This sequence joins TRBV29-1 and TRBJ2-2; 11 bases match TRBD1. V lost 6 bases and J lost 7; bases outside the gene matches: 7. Germline V gene sequence: CDR1 SQVTM, CDR2 ANQGSEA. The CDR3 loop spans 14 amino acids. The CDR3, as DNA: TGCAGCGTGTCGGACAGGGGGCTCATCGGGGAGCTGTTTTTT. Translation: CSVSDRGLIGELFF.

In this sample, this clonotype turned up many times. The rearrangement links TRBV12-3 or TRBV12-4 to TRBJ2-2; no reliable D call. Trimming took off 6 bases at V and 1 base at J, with 6 bases between the two ends. The CDR3 extends over 13 amino acids. This chain's CDR3 is CASSSRNTGELFF. The CDR3 bases are TGTGCCAGCAGCTCGCGGAACACCGGGGAGCTGTTTTTT.

This clonotype was detected a few times. The rearrangement links TRBV6-5 to TRBJ2-1; 8 bases line up with TRBD2. This CDR3 has 15 residues. Germline V gives CDR1 MNHEY, CDR2 SVGAGI. With V trimmed by 2 bases and J by 7 bases, 7 bases remained unmatched. This chain's CDR3 is CASSYQRGNSNEQFF. CDR3 nucleotide sequence: TGTGCCAGCAGTTACCAGCGGGGGAATTCAAATGAGCAGTTCTTC.

V usage is TRBV9 and J usage is TRBJ1-5; TRBD1 aligns across 7 bases. The junction had 3 bases not matched to a gene; V was cut back by 0 bases and J by 6 bases. Per germline, CDR1 SGDLS and CDR2 YYNGEE. This CDR3 has 14 amino acids. CDR3 sequence reads: CASSVEAGGQPQHF. The CDR3 DNA sequence: TGTGCCAGCAGCGTAGAGGCAGGGGGTCAGCCCCAGCATTTT.

Many counts were recorded for this clonotype. The J gene is TRBJ1-1, the V gene TRBV28; D is unresolved. The germline gives CDR1 MDHEN, CDR2 SYDVKM. CDR3 size: 15 residues. CDR3 DNA sequence: TGTGCGATCTTTTCTTACGGGCTTAAGAACACTGAAGCTTTCTTT. This encodes CAIFSYGLKNTEAFF.

This clonotype has ten or more counts. The chain couples TRBV5-5 to TRBJ1-5, with 7 bases fitting TRBD1. From germline, CDR1 is SGHKS and CDR2 YYEKEE (reference sequence). This CDR3 is built from 15 residues. Germline trimming cut 4 bases from V and 6 bases from J; bases unmatched to any gene: 10. The chain's CDR3 is CASSPDRDLGQPQHF. The CDR3 nucleotides read TGTGCCAGCAGCCCCGACAGGGACCTGGGTCAGCCCCAGCATTTT.

This clonotype showed up many times. The chain combines TRBV12-3 or TRBV12-4 with TRBJ1-3; 8 bases line up with TRBD1. The CDR3 totals 15 residues. Trimming removed 7 bases from V and 4 bases from J; junction bases left unmatched: 9. This chain's CDR3 is CASTAGQGMGNTIYF. The CDR3 nucleotides read TGTGCCAGCACCGCCGGACAGGGAATGGGAAACACCATATATTTT.

This clonotype was recorded many times. The chain has TRBV3-1 and TRBJ1-1; perhaps TRBD1 as D (5 bases). Trimming took 1 base from V and 10 from J, leaving 16 bases between them. The CDR3 spans 14 residues. Looked up from germline, CDR1 is LGHDT and CDR2 is YNNKEL (reference sequence). The chain's CDR3 is CASSQGDALGRAFF. For the CDR3, the DNA is TGTGCCAGCAGCCAAGGGGACGCTTTAGGGAGAGCTTTCTTT.

The gene calls are TRBV12-3 or TRBV12-4 and TRBJ2-1; TRBD2 matches at 11 bases. CDR3 length: 14 amino acids. J lost 5 bases, V lost 8 bases, and 5 bases had no gene match. For the CDR3, the DNA is TGTGCCAGCGGATTAGCGGGGGGGCACAATGAGCAGTTCTTC. Its protein is CASGLAGGHNEQFF.

This chain connects TRBV6-9 to TRBJ1-1, with TRBD1 as a possible D gene (5 bases). Trimming took off 4 bases at V and 0 bases at J, with 9 bases between the two ends. The CDR3 sequence is 14 residues long. In germline, CDR1 is MNHGY, CDR2 SVAAGI. The CDR3: CASSSTAMNTEAFF. In nucleotides, the CDR3 is TGTGCCAGCAGTTCGACAGCAATGAACACTGAAGCTTTCTTT.

Comment on this clonotype: The likely explanation is a read error, given a far larger clone one base away. The chain has TRBV4-1 and TRBJ2-1; 7 bases line up with TRBD1. V shed 2 bases, J shed 10 bases, and the junction held 11 bases outside the gene matches. From germline, CDR1 is MGHRA and CDR2 YSYEKL. This CDR3 has 15 residues. The CDR3 here is CASSQYYRGRVEQFF. The CDR3 region has the DNA TGCGCCAGCAGCCAATACTACAGGGGCCGGGTCGAGCAGTTCTTC.

This clonotype was recorded at least ten times. V usage is TRBV7-2 and J usage is TRBJ1-5; tentatively, D is TRBD1 (5 bases). From germline, CDR1 is SGHTA and CDR2 FQGNSA. The CDR3 runs 16 residues. Trimming pared 6 bases from V and 10 bases from J, leaving 25 bases between. The CDR3 region has the DNA TGTGCCAGCAGTTTCGCCGGGGGTATGGGGGATCGACCCCAGCATTTT. Its protein is CASSFAGGMGDRPQHF.

This clonotype appeared many times. The V and J genes are TRBV6-5 and TRBJ1-2; TRBD1 matches 7 bases. V gave up 2 bases and J gave up 7 bases; unmatched junction bases: 7. The CDR3 has 14 amino acids. The V gene's germline CDR1 is MNHEY and CDR2 SVGAGI. For the CDR3, the DNA is TGTGCCAGCAGTTACGCCCCCCCAGGGGGTGGCTACACCTTC. Encoded protein: CASSYAPPGGGYTF.

This clonotype was counted at least ten times. Germline and junction disagree at one end, which may indicate a read error. The CDR3 protein is CASSLAVDGAGTGNQPQHF. CDR3 coding DNA: TGTGCCAGCAGCTTGGCGGTGGATGGGGCAGGGACGGGCAATCAGCCCCAGCATTTT. The chain joins TRBV5-1 to TRBJ1-5, with D possibly being TRBD1 (5 bases). The V gene's germline CDR1 is SGHRS and CDR2 YFSETQ. The CDR3 is 19 residues long. Using reference TRBV5-1 and TRBJ1-5 for the parts outside the CDR3, the full variable domain is KAGVTQTPRYLIKTRGQQVTLSCSPISGHRSVSWYQQTPGQGLQFLFEYFSETQRNKGNFPGRFSGRQFSNSRSEMNVSTLELGDSALYLCASSLAVDGAGTGNQPQHFGDGTRLSIL.

This clonotype was observed at least ten times. The chain joins TRBV11-2 to TRBJ1-1; D call uncertain. Germline lookup yields CDR1 SGHAT and CDR2 FQNNGV. The CDR3 totals 16 residues. V was pared by 2 bases and J by 4 bases, with 17 bases between. CDR3 DNA sequence: TGTGCCAGCAGCTTATCCTCCTATAGGGCGAGCACTGAAGCTTTCTTT. It yields the protein CASSLSSYRASTEAFF.

There are many counts of this clonotype. The chain uses TRBV12-3 or TRBV12-4 and TRBJ1-6; D is possibly TRBD1 (6 bases). V lost 10 bases, J lost 10 bases, and 14 bases lay in between. The CDR3 contains 12 residues. CDR3 sequence: CATRGRGSPLHF. CDR3 coding DNA: TGTGCCACCCGGGGGCGCGGATCACCCCTCCACTTT.

The genes are TRBV27 and TRBJ2-1; the D gene is possibly TRBD2 (5 bases). V was shortened by 8 bases and J by 5 bases, with 16 bases between the two germline ends. The CDR3 runs to 14 residues. CDR1 and CDR2 (germline): MNHEY, SMNVEV (reference sequence). CDR3 loop: CASYGLGPHNEQFF. The CDR3 coding sequence is TGTGCCAGCTACGGACTTGGTCCCCACAATGAGCAGTTCTTC.